The subject of this entry is one TCR beta chain. Antigen specificity is unknown. The repertoire was sequenced with immunoSEQ multiplex PCR; TCRdb's copy has only in-frame clones and lacks some. The sample yields about 2 million clones, roughly 94% seen once. The data stem from a study of shared clonotypes between healthy human individuals. Study-wide results and caveats: With a few donors compared, 4% to 5% of naive CD4 clonotypes were shared.

This CDR3 spans 16 amino acids. V was shortened by 0 bases and J by 2 bases, with 14 bases between the two germline ends. Germline lookup yields CDR1 LNHNV and CDR2 YYDKDF (reference sequence). This TCR derives from a man aged 18 to 30 in good health. Material: naive CD4+ T cells sorted from blood. Subset noted: CD45RA+ positively selected. V is TRBV15 and J is TRBJ2-7, with D possibly matching TRBD1 (6 bases). CDR3 amino acids: CATSRDGWTDTYEQYF. In DNA form, the CDR3 reads TGTGCCACCAGCAGAGATGGTTGGACAGATACCTACGAGCAGTACTTC.